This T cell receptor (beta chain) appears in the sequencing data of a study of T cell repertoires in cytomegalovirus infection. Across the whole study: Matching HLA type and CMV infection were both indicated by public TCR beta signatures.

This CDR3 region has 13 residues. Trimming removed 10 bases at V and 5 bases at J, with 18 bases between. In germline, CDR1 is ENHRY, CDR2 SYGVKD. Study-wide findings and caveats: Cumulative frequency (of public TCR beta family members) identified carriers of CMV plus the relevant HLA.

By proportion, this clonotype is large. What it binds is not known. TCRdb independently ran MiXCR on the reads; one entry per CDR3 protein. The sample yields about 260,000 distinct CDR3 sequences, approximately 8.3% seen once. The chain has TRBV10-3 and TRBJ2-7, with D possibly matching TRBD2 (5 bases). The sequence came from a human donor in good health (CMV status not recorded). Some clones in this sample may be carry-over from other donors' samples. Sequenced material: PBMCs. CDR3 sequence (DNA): TGTGCCACATCAAGGGCCTCCGGGGACGAGCAGTACTTC. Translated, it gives CATSRASGDEQYF.